This passage covers 32 T cell receptor beta chains from one sample sequenced in a study of blood T cells in healthy people across ages. Next came a second PCR, run for roughly 6 to 11 cycles, which used a sample-barcoded 5' primer along with a J-beta primer mix. MiXCR was run by TCRdb on the 5' RACE reads, yielding one entry per CDR3 protein. In the table there are 700,000 to 950,000 distinct CDR3 sequences, approximately 39% of which are singletons. Sequenced input: blood. The receptors originated from a woman aged 55-69 years in good health.

This clonotype was counted only a few times. V and J are TRBV5-1 and TRBJ2-5; 10 bases line up with TRBD2. The J call is doubtful: the DNA matches TRBJ2-7 better. The CDR3 has 14 residues. Germline V lookup: CDR1 SGHRS, CDR2 YFSETQ. In nucleotides, the CDR3 is TGCGCCAGCAGCTCTGCTAGCGGGGGCTACGAGCAGTACTTC. Its translation: CASSSASGGYEQYF.

The chain is built from TRBV7-6 and TRBJ2-5; no firm D call. V gave up 5 bases and J gave up 11 bases, with 15 bases separating them. The CDR3 sequence is 12 residues long. Germline V CDR1 and CDR2: SGHVS, FNYEAQ. CDR3 in amino acids: CASSPFDNEQYF. The CDR3, as DNA: TGTGCCAGCAGCCCATTTGACAATGAGCAGTACTTC.

This clonotype was detected only a few times. The chain couples TRBV2 to TRBJ2-7; D not certain. V was shortened by 5 bases and J by 3 bases, with 8 bases between the two germline ends. CDR1 and CDR2 from the germline V gene are SNHLY and FYNNEI. The CDR3 contains 12 residues. The CDR3 coding sequence is TGTGCCAGCAGTCCAAACAACTACGAGCAGTACTTC. Protein sequence: CASSPNNYEQYF.

Many counts were recorded for this clonotype. The chain uses TRBV10-3 and TRBJ2-7; perhaps TRBD1 as D (5 bases). The CDR3 runs 14 residues. Per germline, CDR1 ENHRY and CDR2 SYGVKD. V was shortened by 3 bases and J by 5 bases, with 14 bases between the two germline ends. Here the CDR3 DNA reads TGTGCCATCAGTGACGGCAGGGTGGCGAACGAGCAGTACTTC. This codes for CAISDGRVANEQYF.

As regards this clonotype: A much more abundant neighbour one base away suggests this may be a read error. This sequence joins TRBV19 and TRBJ2-7, with 12 bases matching TRBD2. This CDR3 has 15 residues. Germline CDR1 is LNHDA and CDR2 is SQIVND (reference sequence). The trim removed 6 bases at V and 10 bases at J, leaving 13 bases unmatched. The CDR3, as DNA: TGTGCCAGTAGCCAGACTAGCGGGAGTTTAGAGGCCCAGTACTTC. It encodes CASSQTSGSLEAQYF.

This clonotype has only one observation. Mismatch with germline at one junction end may stem from a read error. This rearrangement joins TRBV20-1 to TRBJ2-1; 13 positions match TRBD2. This CDR3 has 18 amino acids. Germline lookup yields CDR1 DFQATT and CDR2 SNEGSKA (reference sequence). CDR3 DNA sequence: TGCAATGCTAGTGGGGGACTAGCGGGGAAAAATACGTACAATGAGCAGTTCTTC. Its translation is CNASGGLAGKNTYNEQFF.

This clonotype was seen repeatedly, ten times or more. The chain carries TRBV4-2 and TRBJ1-5, with 10 bases aligning to TRBD1. V lost 3 bases, J lost 6 bases, and 2 bases stayed unmatched. Looked up from germline, CDR1 is LGHNA and CDR2 is YNFKEQ. The CDR3 is 14 amino acids. The CDR3 region is CASSQDRGGQPQHF. The DNA for the CDR3 is TGTGCCAGCAGCCAGGACAGGGGGGGTCAGCCCCAGCATTTT.

This clonotype was seen a few times. The chain couples TRBV7-9 to TRBJ1-1, with 11 bases lining up with TRBD1. With 5 bases clipped from V and 7 bases from J, the junction kept 3 bases outside the gene matches. Germline V gene sequence: CDR1 SEHNR, CDR2 FQNEAQ (reference sequence). The CDR3 totals 13 residues. The CDR3 region is CASSGQGADEAFF. The CDR3 DNA reads TGTGCCAGCAGCGGACAGGGGGCGGATGAAGCTTTCTTT.

This clonotype was counted only a few times. The V call is TRBV20-1, the J call TRBJ2-5, with 10 bases aligning to TRBD2. Germline V CDR1 and CDR2: DFQATT, SNEGSKA (reference sequence). The CDR3 length is 15 residues. With V trimmed by 0 bases and J by 10 bases, 11 bases remained unmatched. The CDR3 DNA follows: TGCAGTGCTAGAGATGGTGCTAGCGGGGGAGGGGGCCAGTACTTC. It specifies CSARDGASGGGGQYF.

This clonotype showed up just a few times. The chain joins TRBV20-1 to TRBJ2-7; D unclear. This CDR3 has 13 residues. Germline assignment: CDR1 DFQATT and CDR2 SNEGSKA (reference sequence). V dropped 2 bases and J dropped 1 base, with 9 bases sitting between them. The CDR3 sequence: CSARFLPSYEQYF. CDR3 in DNA: TGCAGTGCTAGATTCTTGCCATCCTACGAGCAGTACTTC.

The rearrangement joins TRBV29-1 to TRBJ1-4; D remains unclear. The CDR3 is 12 residues long. V was cut by 4 bases and J by 4 bases, with 7 bases left in between. Germline V gene lookup returns CDR1 SQVTM and CDR2 ANQGSEA. The CDR3 sequence: CSVVVFNEKLFF. CDR3 nucleotides: TGCAGCGTTGTGGTTTTTAATGAAAAACTGTTTTTT.

V usage is TRBV21-1 and J usage is TRBJ1-4. TRBV21-1 is classified as a pseudogene. The CDR3 spans 15 residues. CDR3 region: CASKRRGWCCEKLFF. The CDR3 region has the DNA TGTGCCAGCAAAAGGCGGGGTTGGTGCTGTGAAAAACTGTTTTTT.

The chain carries TRBV6-5 and TRBJ2-5, with 9 bases that match TRBD1. The length of the CDR3 is 13 residues. Losses at the gene ends were 5 bases for V and 4 bases for J; bases not matched to a gene: 2. Germline CDR1 and CDR2: MNHEY and SVGAGI. As DNA, the CDR3 is TGTGCCAGCAGTGGGACAGGGTTAGAGACCCAGTACTTC. This sequence encodes CASSGTGLETQYF.

The chain couples TRBV7-8 to TRBJ2-4; 7 nucleotides match TRBD2. V dropped 1 base and J dropped 3; count of bases not matched to a gene: 6. This CDR3 has 16 residues. Germline CDR1 SGHVS, CDR2 FQNEAQ. CDR3 nucleotides: TGTGCCAGCAGCTTAGTGCCCCGGGGGGTCAAAAACATTCAGTACTTC. Protein product: CASSLVPRGVKNIQYF.

V and J are TRBV18 and TRBJ1-2; 8 bases agree with TRBD1. This CDR3 spans 15 amino acids. Unmatched junction bases numbered 6, after V lost 3 bases and J lost 3 bases. In germline, CDR1 is KGHSH, CDR2 LQKENI. The CDR3 loop is CASSPRTGFYYGYTF. CDR3 in DNA: TGTGCCAGCTCACCTCGGACAGGGTTTTACTATGGCTACACCTTC.

In its sample, this clonotype was seen a few times. V gene TRBV7-9 combines with J gene TRBJ2-5; 9 bases are shared with TRBD1. Germline V lookup: CDR1 SEHNR, CDR2 FQNEAQ (reference sequence). This CDR3 is built from 12 residues. The V gene end was trimmed by 11 bases and the J gene end by 3 bases; junction bases not matched to a gene: 4. For the CDR3, the DNA is TGTGCCGCCCGGACAGGGGAAGAGACCCAGTACTTC. Protein: CAARTGEETQYF.

The gene calls are TRBV30 and TRBJ1-4; 11 positions match TRBD1. Germline V gene lookup returns CDR1 GTSNPN and CDR2 SVGIG (reference sequence). The junction had 4 bases not matched to a gene; V was cut back by 1 base and J by 6 bases. The length of the CDR3 is 15 residues. CDR3: CAWSAQGQGDEKLFF. The CDR3 DNA sequence: TGTGCCTGGAGTGCCCAGGGACAGGGGGATGAAAAACTGTTTTTT.

In DNA form, the CDR3 reads TGTGCCAGCAGTTCCGGGACAGGCGGCGACAGAGCTTTCTTT. Amino acids: CASSSGTGGDRAFF. This chain connects TRBV6-2 or TRBV6-3 to TRBJ1-1, with 8 nucleotides matching TRBD1. V lost 4 bases and J lost 10; bases outside the gene matches: 11. CDR3 length: 14 amino acids. The germline CDR1 and CDR2 sequences are MNHEY and SVGEGT.

This sequence joins TRBV6-5 and TRBJ1-1; tentatively, D is TRBD1 (5 bases). V shed 2 bases and J shed 8 bases, with 15 bases lying between them. Germline CDR1 reads MNHEY; CDR2 reads SVGAGI. CDR3 length equals 14 residues. In DNA, the CDR3 is TGTGCCAGCAGTTACGGGACGATGCGAGGAGAAGCTTTCTTT. Protein product: CASSYGTMRGEAFF.

The chain combines TRBV27 with TRBJ2-7, with D unclear. Between the trimmed V and J ends, which lost 7 bases and 1 base, there was a span of 14 bases. This CDR3 spans 14 amino acids. Germline loops: CDR1 MNHEY, CDR2 SMNVEV (reference sequence). This chain's CDR3 is CASKELPNSYEQYF. CDR3 sequence (DNA): TGTGCCAGCAAAGAACTACCGAATTCCTACGAGCAGTACTTC.

This clonotype came up a few times. CDR3 DNA: TGTGCCAGCAGCTCCGTAGCGGGGTGGGACAATGAGCAGTTCTTC. Translation gives CASSSVAGWDNEQFF. The chain joins TRBV7-2 to TRBJ2-1; TRBD2 matches at 8 bases. CDR1 is SGHTA, CDR2 FQGNSA, per germline. With 4 bases clipped from V and 5 bases from J, the junction kept 7 bases outside the gene matches. The CDR3 runs to 15 residues.

This CDR3 is CASSPQGQGGGTNYGYTF. As DNA, the CDR3 is TGTGCCAGCAGTCCACAGGGACAGGGGGGGGGCACTAACTATGGCTACACCTTC. The chain employs TRBV12-3 or TRBV12-4 and TRBJ1-2; 11 bases agree with TRBD1. Unmatched junction bases numbered 11, after V lost 5 bases and J lost 0 bases. The CDR3 covers 18 residues.

This clonotype was observed at least ten times. The rearrangement joins TRBV12-3 or TRBV12-4 to TRBJ2-3; no clear D. Trimming cost V 3 bases and J 2 bases, with 12 bases left between them. CDR3 length: 15 residues. The CDR3 nucleotides read TGTGCCAGCAGTTTGGGCCAGTTATCCACAGATACGCAGTATTTT. This encodes CASSLGQLSTDTQYF.

The chain couples TRBV6-2 or TRBV6-3 to TRBJ2-2; D gene uncertain. Trimming removed 6 bases at V and 0 bases at J, with 5 bases between. Germline-derived CDR1 and CDR2 are MNHEY and SVGEGT. The CDR3 consists of 13 residues. The CDR3 spells CASSRSNTGELFF. In nucleotides, the CDR3 is TGTGCCAGCAGCCGCTCGAACACCGGGGAGCTGTTTTTT.

The CDR3 DNA sequence: TGTGCCAGCAGCCAGGGACAGGGGGCCGACGAGCAGTACTTC. It specifies CASSQGQGADEQYF. The chain uses TRBV3-1 and TRBJ2-7; 12 nucleotides match TRBD1. Germline CDR1 is LGHDT and CDR2 is YNNKEL (reference sequence). V lost 3 bases and J lost 5; bases outside the gene matches: 2. The CDR3 is 14 amino acids.

CDR3 DNA sequence: TGCGCCAGCAGCTTGAACCGGGACGTACCCTACGAGCAGTACTTC. The encoded protein is CASSLNRDVPYEQYF. The V call is TRBV5-1, the J call TRBJ2-7; D possibly uses TRBD1 or TRBD2 (5 bases each). The CDR3 is 15 residues long. Trimming cost V 1 base and J 2 bases, with 13 bases left between them. Germline assignment: CDR1 SGHRS and CDR2 YFSETQ.

This chain links TRBV13 with TRBJ1-1; D possibly corresponds to TRBD1 (6 bases). The germline V gene has CDR1 PRHDT and CDR2 FYEKMQ (reference sequence). CDR3 length: 12 residues. V shed 1 base and J shed 11 bases, with 11 bases lying between them. The CDR3: CASSLVRRGAFF. Here the CDR3 DNA reads TGTGCCAGCAGCTTAGTTCGAAGGGGGGCTTTCTTT.

As for this clonotype: A clone one base away is much larger, so this may be a read error. The chain couples TRBV3-1 to TRBJ2-1; maybe TRBD1 (7 bases). Germline V lookup: CDR1 LGHDT, CDR2 YNNKEL (reference sequence). This CDR3 is 14 amino acids long. CDR3 DNA sequence: TGTGCCAGCAGCCGCCCGGGGGACAGCAATGGGCAGTTCTTC. Translated: CASSRPGDSNGQFF.

In the case of this clonotype: With a much larger clone just one base away, this may be a read error. This chain connects TRBV29-1 to TRBJ2-2; D remains unclear. The germline V and J ends were trimmed by 3 bases and 3 bases, with 5 bases remaining between them. The germline gives CDR1 SQVTM, CDR2 ANQGSEA. The CDR3 contains 12 residues. CDR3 protein: CSVDRYTGELFF. The CDR3 nucleotides are TGCAGCGTTGACAGGTACACCGGGGAGCTGTTTTTT.

As to this clonotype: This may be a read error, as it is one base from a much larger clone. The gene calls are TRBV7-2 and TRBJ2-7, with D perhaps TRBD1 or TRBD2 (5 bases each). Trimming removed 4 bases at V and 6 bases at J, with 16 bases between. Germline V gene data show CDR1 as SGHTA and CDR2 as FQGNSA. This CDR3 comprises 14 residues. This chain's CDR3 is CASSWGRASGEQYF. Here the CDR3 DNA reads TGTGCCAGCAGCTGGGGACGGGCATCCGGCGAGCAGTACTTC.

The gene calls are TRBV3-1 and TRBJ2-1, with 8 bases lining up with TRBD2. With the DNA end fitting TRBJ2-7 better, the J assignment may be wrong. Germline V CDR1 and CDR2: LGHDT, YNNKEL (reference sequence). CDR3 length: 16 amino acids. In DNA form, the CDR3 reads TGTGCCAGCAGCCATGAAAGCGGGAGAGACTACAATGAGCAGTACTTC. It yields the protein CASSHESGRDYNEQYF.

V gene TRBV12-3 or TRBV12-4 combines with J gene TRBJ2-7; 8 bases are a match to TRBD1. V lost 7 bases and J lost 1; bases outside the gene matches: 9. The CDR3 totals 15 residues. The CDR3 reads CASNKDRELSYEQYF. The DNA of the CDR3 is TGTGCCAGCAACAAGGACAGGGAATTATCCTACGAGCAGTACTTC.